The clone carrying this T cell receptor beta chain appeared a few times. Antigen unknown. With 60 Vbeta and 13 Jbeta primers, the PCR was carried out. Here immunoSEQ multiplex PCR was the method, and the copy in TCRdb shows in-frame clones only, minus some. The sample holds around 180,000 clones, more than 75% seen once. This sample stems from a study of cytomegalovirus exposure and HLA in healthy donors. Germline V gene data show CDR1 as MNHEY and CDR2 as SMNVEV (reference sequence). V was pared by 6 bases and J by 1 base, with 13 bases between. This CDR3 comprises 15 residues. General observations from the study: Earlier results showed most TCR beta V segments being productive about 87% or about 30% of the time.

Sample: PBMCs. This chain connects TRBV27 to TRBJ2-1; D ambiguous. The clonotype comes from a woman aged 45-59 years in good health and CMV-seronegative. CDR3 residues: CASRQAYYSYNEQFF. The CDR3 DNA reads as TGTGCCAGCAGGCAAGCGTACTATTCCTACAATGAGCAGTTCTTC.